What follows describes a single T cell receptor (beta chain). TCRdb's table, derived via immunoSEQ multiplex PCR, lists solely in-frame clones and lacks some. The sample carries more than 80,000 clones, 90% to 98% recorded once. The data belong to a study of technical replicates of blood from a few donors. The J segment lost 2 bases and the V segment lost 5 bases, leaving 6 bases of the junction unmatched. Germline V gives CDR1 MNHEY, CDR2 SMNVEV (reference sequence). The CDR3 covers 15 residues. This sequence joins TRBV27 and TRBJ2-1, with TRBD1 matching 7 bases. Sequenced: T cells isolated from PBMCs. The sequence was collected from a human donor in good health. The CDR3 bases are TGTGCCAGCAGTCATACAGGGGAAGCCTACAATGAGCAGTTCTTC. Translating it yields CASSHTGEAYNEQFF.